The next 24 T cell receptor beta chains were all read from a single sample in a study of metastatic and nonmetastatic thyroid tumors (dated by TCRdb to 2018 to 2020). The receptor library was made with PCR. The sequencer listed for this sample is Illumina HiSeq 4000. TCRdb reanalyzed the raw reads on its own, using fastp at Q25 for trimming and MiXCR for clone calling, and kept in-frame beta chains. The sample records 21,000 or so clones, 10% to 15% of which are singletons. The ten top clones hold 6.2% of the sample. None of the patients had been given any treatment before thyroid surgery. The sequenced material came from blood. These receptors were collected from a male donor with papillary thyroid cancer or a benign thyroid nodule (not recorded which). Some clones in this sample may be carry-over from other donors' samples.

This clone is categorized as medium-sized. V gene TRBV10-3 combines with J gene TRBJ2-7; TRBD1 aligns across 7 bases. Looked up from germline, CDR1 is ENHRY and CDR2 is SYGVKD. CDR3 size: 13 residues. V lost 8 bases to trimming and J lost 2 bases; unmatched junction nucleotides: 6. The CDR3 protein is CAIGDSRTYEQYF. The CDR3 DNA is TGTGCCATCGGGGACAGTCGCACCTACGAGCAGTACTTC.

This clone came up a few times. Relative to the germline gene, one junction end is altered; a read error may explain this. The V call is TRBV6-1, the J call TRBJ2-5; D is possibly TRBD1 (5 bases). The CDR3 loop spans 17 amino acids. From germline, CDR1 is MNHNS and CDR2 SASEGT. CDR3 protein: CASSEGDSLIRQETQYF. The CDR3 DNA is TGTGCCAGTAGTGAAGGCGACAGCCTTATTCGACAAGAGACCCAGTACTTC.

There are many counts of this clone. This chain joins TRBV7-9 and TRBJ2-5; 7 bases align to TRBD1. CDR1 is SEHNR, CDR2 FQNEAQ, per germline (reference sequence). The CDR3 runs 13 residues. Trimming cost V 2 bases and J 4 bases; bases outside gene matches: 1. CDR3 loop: CASSLTGAETQYF. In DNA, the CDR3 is TGTGCCAGCAGCTTAACAGGGGCAGAGACCCAGTACTTC.

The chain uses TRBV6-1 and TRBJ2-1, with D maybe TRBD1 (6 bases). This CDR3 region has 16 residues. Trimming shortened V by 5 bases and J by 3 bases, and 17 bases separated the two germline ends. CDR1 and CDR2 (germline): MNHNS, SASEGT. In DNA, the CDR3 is TGTGCCAGCAGTCAAGGACCGGACAGCTTCTACAATGAGCAGTTCTTC. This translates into CASSQGPDSFYNEQFF.

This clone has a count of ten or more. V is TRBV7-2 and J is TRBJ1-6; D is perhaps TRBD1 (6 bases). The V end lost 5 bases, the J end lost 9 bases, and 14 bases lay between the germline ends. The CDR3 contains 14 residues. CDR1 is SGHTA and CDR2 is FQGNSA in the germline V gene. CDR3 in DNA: TGTGCCAGCAGCCGAGGACAGAGCATTTCACCCCTCCACTTT. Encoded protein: CASSRGQSISPLHF.

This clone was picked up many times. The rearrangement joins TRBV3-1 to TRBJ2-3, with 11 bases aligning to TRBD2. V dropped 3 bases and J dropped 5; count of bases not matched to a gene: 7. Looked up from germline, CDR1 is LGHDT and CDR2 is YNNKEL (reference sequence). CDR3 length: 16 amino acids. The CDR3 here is CASSHPLAGVGDTQYF. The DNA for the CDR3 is TGTGCCAGCAGCCACCCACTAGCGGGAGTAGGAGATACGCAGTATTTT.

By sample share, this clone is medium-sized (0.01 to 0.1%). CDR3 in DNA: TGTGCCAGCAGTTTTAGCGGAAACTACAATGAGCAGTTCTTC. Protein: CASSFSGNYNEQFF. This rearrangement joins TRBV12-3 or TRBV12-4 to TRBJ2-1; maybe TRBD2 (6 bases). The germline V and J ends were trimmed by 3 bases and 3 bases, with 9 bases remaining between them. The CDR3 has 14 residues.

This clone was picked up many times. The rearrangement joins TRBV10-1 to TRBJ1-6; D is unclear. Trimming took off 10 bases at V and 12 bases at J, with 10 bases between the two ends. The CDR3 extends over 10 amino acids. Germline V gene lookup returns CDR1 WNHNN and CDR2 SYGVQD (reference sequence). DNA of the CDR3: TGCGCCAACTCCCCCCAACCCCTCCACTTT. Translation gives CANSPQPLHF.

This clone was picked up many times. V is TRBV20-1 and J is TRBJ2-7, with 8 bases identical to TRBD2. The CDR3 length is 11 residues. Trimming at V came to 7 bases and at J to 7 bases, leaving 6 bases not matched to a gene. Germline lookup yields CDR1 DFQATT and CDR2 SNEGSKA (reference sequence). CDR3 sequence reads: CSGEREREQYF. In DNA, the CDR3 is TGCAGTGGAGAGCGGGAGAGAGAGCAGTACTTC.

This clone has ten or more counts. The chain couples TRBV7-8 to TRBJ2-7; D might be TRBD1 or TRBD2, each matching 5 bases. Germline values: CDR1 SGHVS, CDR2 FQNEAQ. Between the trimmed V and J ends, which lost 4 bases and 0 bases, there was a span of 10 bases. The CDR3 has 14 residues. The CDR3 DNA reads TGTGCCAGCAGCTCCGCTGGGGGCTCCTACGAGCAGTACTTC. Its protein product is CASSSAGGSYEQYF.

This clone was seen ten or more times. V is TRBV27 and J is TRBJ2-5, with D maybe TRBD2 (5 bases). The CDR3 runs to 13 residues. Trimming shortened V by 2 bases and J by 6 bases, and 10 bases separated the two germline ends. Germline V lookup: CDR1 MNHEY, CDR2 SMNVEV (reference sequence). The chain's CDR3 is CASSLAGTKTQYF. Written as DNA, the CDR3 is TGTGCCAGCAGTTTAGCGGGTACTAAGACCCAGTACTTC.

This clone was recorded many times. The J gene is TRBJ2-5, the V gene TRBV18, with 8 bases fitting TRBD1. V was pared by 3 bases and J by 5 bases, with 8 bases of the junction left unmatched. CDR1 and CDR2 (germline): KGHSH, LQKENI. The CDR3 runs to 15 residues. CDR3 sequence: CASSPRTGMVETQYF. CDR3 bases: TGTGCCAGCTCACCGCGGACAGGGATGGTTGAGACCCAGTACTTC.

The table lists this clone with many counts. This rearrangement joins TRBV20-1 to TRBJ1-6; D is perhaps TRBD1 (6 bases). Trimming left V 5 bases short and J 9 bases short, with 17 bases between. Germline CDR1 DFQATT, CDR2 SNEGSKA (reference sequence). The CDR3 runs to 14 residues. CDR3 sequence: CSALGGGVFSPLHF. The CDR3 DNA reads TGCAGTGCTTTGGGGGGGGGCGTTTTTTCACCCCTCCACTTT.

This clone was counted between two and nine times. CDR3 bases: TGTGCCAGTAGTATGGGAGGGGTTCCCGGGGAGCTGTTTTTT. Translation: CASSMGGVPGELFF. The V call is TRBV19, the J call TRBJ2-2, with TRBD2 matching 7 bases. V was clipped by 3 bases and J by 6 bases; unmatched bases: 4. Germline V gives CDR1 LNHDA, CDR2 SQIVND (reference sequence). The length of the CDR3 is 14 residues.

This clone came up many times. The CDR3 loop is CASSLMTSGPKGTYEQYF. The CDR3 nucleotides read TGTGCCAGCAGCTTAATGACTAGCGGGCCGAAGGGGACCTACGAGCAGTACTTC. The chain recombines TRBV11-2 with TRBJ2-7; TRBD2 aligns across 10 bases. The CDR3 is 18 residues long. V dropped 2 bases and J dropped 2; count of bases not matched to a gene: 12. Germline V gives CDR1 SGHAT, CDR2 FQNNGV.

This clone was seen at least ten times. DNA for the CDR3: TGTGCCAGCAGCTTAGGCAGGGCAGGGGATACGCAGTATTTT. Residues: CASSLGRAGDTQYF. The chain combines TRBV7-2 with TRBJ2-3, with D possibly being TRBD1 (5 bases). Looked up from germline, CDR1 is SGHTA and CDR2 is FQGNSA. Trimming stripped 1 base from V and 6 bases from J, with 11 bases between. The CDR3 is made up of 14 amino acids.

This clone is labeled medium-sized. CDR3: CASSLGTAEQYF. Written as DNA, the CDR3 is TGTGCCAGCAGTCTAGGGACCGCCGAGCAGTACTTC. The chain links TRBV12-3 or TRBV12-4 to TRBJ2-7; D tentatively fits TRBD1 or TRBD2 (5 bases each). The V end was cut by 5 bases, the J end by 6 bases, with 11 bases between. The CDR3 loop spans 12 amino acids.

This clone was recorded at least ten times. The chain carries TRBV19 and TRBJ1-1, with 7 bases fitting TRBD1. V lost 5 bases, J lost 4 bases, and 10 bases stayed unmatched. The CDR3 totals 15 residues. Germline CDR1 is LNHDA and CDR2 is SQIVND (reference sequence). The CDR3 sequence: CASSPQDRATTEAFF. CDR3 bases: TGTGCCAGTAGTCCTCAAGACAGGGCGACCACTGAAGCTTTCTTT.

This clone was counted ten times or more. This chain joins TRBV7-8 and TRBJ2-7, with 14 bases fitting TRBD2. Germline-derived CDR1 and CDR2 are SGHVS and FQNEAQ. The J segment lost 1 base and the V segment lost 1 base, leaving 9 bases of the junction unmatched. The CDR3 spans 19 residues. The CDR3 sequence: CASSLGGTSGSQISYEQYF. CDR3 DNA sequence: TGTGCCAGCAGCTTAGGGGGGACTAGCGGGAGCCAAATATCCTACGAGCAGTACTTC.

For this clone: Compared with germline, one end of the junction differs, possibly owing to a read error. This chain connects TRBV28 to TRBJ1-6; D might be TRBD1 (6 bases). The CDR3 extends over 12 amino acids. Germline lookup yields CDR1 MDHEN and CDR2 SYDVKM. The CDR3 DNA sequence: TGTGCCGGCAGGCGACAGGCTTCACCCCTCCACTTT. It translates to CAGRRQASPLHF.

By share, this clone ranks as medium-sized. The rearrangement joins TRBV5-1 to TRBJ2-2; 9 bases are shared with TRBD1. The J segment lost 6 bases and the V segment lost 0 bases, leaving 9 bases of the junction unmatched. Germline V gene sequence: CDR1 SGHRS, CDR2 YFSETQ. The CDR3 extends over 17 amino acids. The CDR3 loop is CASSLVGRGQGSGELFF. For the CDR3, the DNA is TGCGCCAGCAGCTTGGTCGGGCGGGGACAGGGATCCGGGGAGCTGTTTTTT.

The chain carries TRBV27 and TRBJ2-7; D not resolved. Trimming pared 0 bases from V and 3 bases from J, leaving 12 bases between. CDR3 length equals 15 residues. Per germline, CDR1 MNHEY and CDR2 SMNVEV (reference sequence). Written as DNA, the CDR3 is TGTGCCAGCAGTTTATCATGGTCCCCCGACTACGAGCAGTACTTC. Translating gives CASSLSWSPDYEQYF.

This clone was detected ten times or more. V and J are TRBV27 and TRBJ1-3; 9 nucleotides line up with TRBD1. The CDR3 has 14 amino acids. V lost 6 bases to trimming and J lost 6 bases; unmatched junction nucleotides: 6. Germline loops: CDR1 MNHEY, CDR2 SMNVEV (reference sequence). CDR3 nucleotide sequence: TGTGCCAGCAGAGACAGGGACAGGGCAAACACCATATATTTT. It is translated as CASRDRDRANTIYF.

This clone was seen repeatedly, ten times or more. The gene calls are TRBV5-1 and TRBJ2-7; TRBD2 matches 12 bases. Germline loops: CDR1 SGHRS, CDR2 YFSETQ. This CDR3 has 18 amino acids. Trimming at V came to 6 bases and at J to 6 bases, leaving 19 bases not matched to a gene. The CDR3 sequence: CASNPGSGLAGGPLEQYF. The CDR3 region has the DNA TGCGCCAGCAACCCCGGGTCGGGTCTAGCGGGAGGGCCGCTCGAGCAGTACTTC.